Below, 5 T cell receptor beta chains from the same sample are listed, as sequenced in a study of CD8+ T cells in alopecia areata listed by TCRdb under 2018. The time point label, read with the paper, signifies: baseline before oral tofacitinib. To prepare the library, the immunoSEQ multiplex PCR assay was applied. RNA was extracted from all samples and reverse transcribed into cDNA as template for TCR sequencing. TCRdb carries this immuneACCESS record with in-frame sequences only. Its versions omit some clonotypes, under half of them owing to an unresolved V gene in the studies checked, with the rest unexplained. Recorded for this sample are approximately 63,000 clones; approximately 64% of them occurred a single time. The ten largest clonotypes hold around a sixth of the sample. The sample was CD8+ T cells sorted from blood, taken at week 0. The source of these receptors is a human donor with alopecia areata.

This clone has only a few counts. The chain combines TRBV27 with TRBJ2-7; 7 positions agree with TRBD1. V lost 5 bases and J lost 5; bases outside the gene matches: 12. CDR3 size: 15 residues. CDR1 and CDR2 from the germline V gene are MNHEY and SMNVEV (reference sequence). The CDR3 loop reads CASSTIGQGVDEQYF. The CDR3 bases are TGTGCCAGCAGTACGATTGGGCAGGGGGTCGACGAGCAGTACTTC.

The V and J genes are TRBV5-1 and TRBJ2-7, with 9 positions matching TRBD1. J gave up 0 bases and V 4 bases, and 5 bases lay outside the gene matches. The CDR3 consists of 15 residues. Germline V gene lookup returns CDR1 SGHRS and CDR2 YFSETQ. As DNA, the CDR3 is TGCGCCAGCAGCCCTGTGACAGGGGGCTCCTACGAGCAGTACTTC. This translates into CASSPVTGGSYEQYF.

The chain uses TRBV27 and TRBJ2-3; 7 nucleotides agree with TRBD1. V shed 1 base and J 0 bases; nucleotides not matched to a gene: 1. The germline V gene has CDR1 MNHEY and CDR2 SMNVEV (reference sequence). The CDR3 is made up of 15 amino acids. CDR3 amino acids: CASSLWDSSTDTQYF. CDR3 in DNA: TGTGCCAGCAGTTTATGGGACAGTAGCACAGATACGCAGTATTTT.

The chain uses TRBV9 and TRBJ2-5; 12 bases align to TRBD2. V shed 4 bases and J 5 bases; nucleotides not matched to a gene: 12. Germline CDR1 SGDLS, CDR2 YYNGEE. The CDR3 is 17 residues long. The CDR3 DNA reads as TGTGCCAGCAGCCCCCTGGCTAGCGGGGGGGCATGGGAGACCCAGTACTTC. This sequence encodes CASSPLASGGAWETQYF.

This chain links TRBV13 with TRBJ2-5; weak D call: TRBD1 (6 bases). Per the germline V gene, CDR1 is PRHDT and CDR2 is FYEKMQ (reference sequence). The CDR3 has 14 residues. V dropped 3 bases and J dropped 2 bases, with 10 bases sitting between them. The CDR3 DNA reads TGTGCCAGCAGCTTGGGGGCCCGACAAGAGACCCAGTACTTC. It is translated as CASSLGARQETQYF.